One sample yielded the 9 T cell receptor beta chains listed below, sequenced in a study of shared clonotypes between healthy human individuals. The repertoire was sequenced with immunoSEQ multiplex PCR; TCRdb's copy has only in-frame clones and lacks some. Here the sample spans some 2,000,000 clones, 95% being singletons. Specimen: naive CD4+ T cells sorted from blood. The sample's subset: CD45RA+ positively selected. These receptor sequences come from a man aged 18 to 30 in good health.

Of note for this clone: A read error may produce the germline difference seen at one junction end. This chain uses TRBV7-7 with TRBJ2-2; D call uncertain. This CDR3 spans 13 amino acids. Germline V gene sequence: CDR1 SSHAT, CDR2 FNYEAQ (reference sequence). CDR3 residues: CASSFGETGELFF. The CDR3 nucleotides read TGTGCTAGCAGCTTTGGCGAAACCGGGGAGCTGTTTTTT.

A word on this clone: Different DNA sequences within this sample yield the same CDR3. This sequence joins TRBV18 and TRBJ2-7; no clear D. This CDR3 contains 12 residues. Germline V CDR1 and CDR2: KGHSH, LQKENI. Trimming removed 5 bases from V and 0 bases from J, with 5 bases in between. The CDR3 DNA reads TGTGCCAGCTCAGCCAGCTCCTACGAGCAGTACTTC. Its protein product is CASSASSYEQYF.

The chain is built from TRBV6-1 and TRBJ1-1, with no clear D. Germline V gene sequence: CDR1 MNHNS, CDR2 SASEGT. The CDR3 is 14 amino acids. Trimming cost V 1 base and J 4 bases, with 10 bases left between them. This chain's CDR3 is CASSEGVLGTEAFF. DNA of the CDR3: TGTGCCAGCAGTGAAGGGGTCCTTGGCACTGAAGCTTTCTTT.

The chain has TRBV13 and TRBJ2-3; 8 nucleotides agree with TRBD2. V trimming: 3 bases; J trimming: 2 bases; junction bases outside the gene matches: 7. The CDR3 is 16 amino acids. Germline-derived CDR1 and CDR2 are PRHDT and FYEKMQ (reference sequence). This chain's CDR3 is CASSFGGRRDTDTQYF. CDR3 coding DNA: TGTGCCAGCAGCTTCGGCGGGAGGCGCGACACAGATACGCAGTATTTT.

The rearrangement joins TRBV6-6 to TRBJ1-1; no clear D. This CDR3 has 15 residues. V was pared by 0 bases and J by 1 base, with 9 bases between. Germline values: CDR1 MNHNY, CDR2 SVGAGI (reference sequence). The CDR3 spells CASSYSGSGNTEAFF. The CDR3 DNA is TGTGCCAGCAGTTACTCGGGGTCGGGGAACACTGAAGCTTTCTTT.

The V and J genes are TRBV30 and TRBJ2-7; the D is unclear. Germline lookup yields CDR1 GTSNPN and CDR2 SVGIG (reference sequence). The V end lost 2 bases, the J end lost 2 bases, and 16 bases lay between the germline ends. This CDR3 is built from 15 residues. CDR3 residues: CAWSNRRVDPYEQYF. The CDR3 region has the DNA TGTGCCTGGAGTAATCGCCGTGTGGACCCCTACGAGCAGTACTTC.

The genes are TRBV6-5 and TRBJ1-2; 7 bases are a match to TRBD1. The J segment lost 0 bases and the V segment lost 4 bases, leaving 5 bases of the junction unmatched. Looked up from germline, CDR1 is MNHEY and CDR2 is SVGAGI. This CDR3 spans 15 amino acids. The CDR3 coding sequence is TGTGCCAGCAGTTCCTGGACAGGAGCTAACTATGGCTACACCTTC. It codes for CASSSWTGANYGYTF.

This CDR3 is CASSMSPAGTGITTYEQYF. The CDR3, as DNA: TGTGCCAGTAGTATGTCTCCCGCCGGGACAGGGATCACCACCTACGAGCAGTACTTC. The J gene is TRBJ2-7, the V gene TRBV19, with TRBD1 matching over 9 bases. V was clipped by 3 bases and J by 2 bases; unmatched bases: 17. Germline loops: CDR1 LNHDA, CDR2 SQIVND (reference sequence). CDR3 length: 19 residues.

The chain employs TRBV29-1 and TRBJ2-7, with D unresolved. The germline V gene encodes CDR1 SQVTM and CDR2 ANQGSEA. The V end was cut by 5 bases, the J end by 7 bases, with 18 bases between. The CDR3 has 13 residues. The CDR3 nucleotides read TGCAGCGTTCTAAGGGATTCCCCAAAGGAGCAGTACTTC. Translating it yields CSVLRDSPKEQYF.